This entry describes one TCR beta chain. This entry is derived from a study of cytomegalovirus exposure and HLA in healthy donors. The germline V gene encodes CDR1 DFQATT and CDR2 SNEGSKA (reference sequence). Trimming took 3 bases from V and 8 from J, leaving 10 bases between them. The CDR3 loop spans 11 amino acids. Both 60 Vbeta primers and 13 Jbeta primers went into the PCR. Sequenced by immunoSEQ multiplex PCR; TCRdb stores in-frame clones only, minus some. The profile covers about 170,000 clones, with under 80% appearing a single time and over 2.5% taken by the ten largest. As for the donors, each was a healthy bone marrow donor.

The receptor was isolated from a man aged 35 to 55 in good health and CMV-seronegative. This chain connects TRBV20-1 to TRBJ1-2, with D unresolved. Sample: PBMCs. As DNA, the CDR3 is TGCAGTGCTAGTGCGGGGAGCGGCTACACCTTC. Amino acids: CSASAGSGYTF.